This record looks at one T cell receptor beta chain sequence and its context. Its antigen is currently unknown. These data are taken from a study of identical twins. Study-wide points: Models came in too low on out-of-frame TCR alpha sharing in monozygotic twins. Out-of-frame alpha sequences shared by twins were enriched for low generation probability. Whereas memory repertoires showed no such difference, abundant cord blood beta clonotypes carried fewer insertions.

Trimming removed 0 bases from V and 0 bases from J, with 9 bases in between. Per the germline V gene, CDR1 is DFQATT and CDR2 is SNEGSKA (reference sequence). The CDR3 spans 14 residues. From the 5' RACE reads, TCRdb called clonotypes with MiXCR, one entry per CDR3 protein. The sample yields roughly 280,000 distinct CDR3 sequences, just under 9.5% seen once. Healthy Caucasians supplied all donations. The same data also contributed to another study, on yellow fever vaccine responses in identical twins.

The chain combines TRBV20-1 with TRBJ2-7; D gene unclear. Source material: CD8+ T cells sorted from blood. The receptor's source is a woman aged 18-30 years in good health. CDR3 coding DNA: TGCAGTGCTAGAGATCGGGCTAGCTCCTACGAGCAGTACTTC. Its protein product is CSARDRASSYEQYF.